A single sample gave rise to the 28 T cell receptor beta chains below, sequenced in a study of OX40 agonist ivuxolimab in advanced cancers. Sequencing used immunoSEQ multiplex PCR; TCRdb keeps in-frame clones, though not all of them. This sample has roughly 70,000 clones; 85% occur once, and the top ten carry roughly 0.5%. The source was CD4+ or CD8+ T cells sorted from blood, collected in a trial of the OX40 agonist ivuxolimab. The receptors were sampled from an adult with an advanced solid tumor such as melanoma, head and neck, liver or kidney cancer.

This clone showed up just a few times. J is TRBJ2-1 and V is TRBV29-1; 9 bases fit TRBD1. The J segment lost 6 bases and the V segment lost 4 bases, leaving 4 bases of the junction unmatched. The CDR3 totals 13 residues. Germline values: CDR1 SQVTM, CDR2 ANQGSEA. The CDR3 DNA reads TGCAGCGTTGGGCGGACAGGGGTCAATGAGCAGTTCTTC. Its protein is CSVGRTGVNEQFF.

The chain is built from TRBV28 and TRBJ1-5; no clear D. This CDR3 has 13 amino acids. Trimming left V 3 bases short and J 4 bases short, with 7 bases between. Germline CDR1 MDHEN, CDR2 SYDVKM. CDR3 DNA sequence: TGTGCCAGCAGTTTCACGGGGAATCAGCCCCAGCATTTT. It is translated as CASSFTGNQPQHF.

The genes are TRBV5-1 and TRBJ2-7, with TRBD1 identical over 9 bases. CDR1 and CDR2 (germline): SGHRS, YFSETQ. CDR3 length: 14 residues. The V gene end was trimmed by 4 bases and the J gene end by 4 bases; junction bases not matched to a gene: 6. The CDR3 loop is CASSPTGGWYEQYF. The CDR3 nucleotides are TGCGCCAGCAGCCCAACAGGGGGCTGGTACGAGCAGTACTTC.

The chain uses TRBV4-2 and TRBJ2-7; no definite D call. V shed 4 bases and J shed 3 bases, with 13 bases lying between them. The CDR3 consists of 14 residues. Germline lookup yields CDR1 LGHNA and CDR2 YNFKEQ. CDR3 in DNA: TGTGCCAGCAGCCCCGAGAAGACCCTCTACGAGCAGTACTTC. Translation gives CASSPEKTLYEQYF.

This clone was picked up a small number of times. The chain couples TRBV6-1 to TRBJ1-2, with TRBD1 as a possible D gene (6 bases). Trimming shortened V by 5 bases and J by 3 bases, and 10 bases separated the two germline ends. Germline CDR1 MNHNS, CDR2 SASEGT. CDR3 length equals 13 residues. The CDR3 sequence: CASSSGGDYGYTF. For the CDR3, the DNA is TGTGCCAGCAGTTCGGGGGGCGACTATGGCTACACCTTC.

Details on this clone: A much larger clone is a single base away; this may be a read error. The rearrangement uses TRBV13 and TRBJ2-3, with D hard to call. V was trimmed by 0 bases and J by 1 base, leaving 2 bases between them. The CDR3 sequence is 13 residues long. Germline-derived CDR1 and CDR2 are PRHDT and FYEKMQ (reference sequence). CDR3 in DNA: TGTGCCAGCAGCTTAGGGGGCACAGATACGCAGTATTTT. Protein sequence: CASSLGGTDTQYF.

This clone appeared once. The chain employs TRBV7-8 and TRBJ1-1; D unclear. The germline V gene has CDR1 SGHVS and CDR2 FQNEAQ. Trimming removed 6 bases from V and 2 bases from J, with 10 bases in between. The CDR3 has 13 residues. The CDR3 protein is CASSRTGNTEAFF. The DNA of the CDR3 is TGTGCCAGCAGTCGGACGGGAAACACTGAAGCTTTCTTT.

The chain carries TRBV6-1 and TRBJ2-7; 9 bases line up with TRBD1. Germline assignment: CDR1 MNHNS and CDR2 SASEGT. CDR3 length: 18 amino acids. V lost 0 bases to trimming and J lost 3 bases; unmatched junction nucleotides: 12. The CDR3 DNA sequence: TGTGCCAGCAGTGAAGCTTCCAACCGTTGGGACAGGGTCTACGAGCAGTACTTC. Residues: CASSEASNRWDRVYEQYF.

The genes are TRBV5-5 and TRBJ2-2; D may match TRBD1 or TRBD2 (5 bases each). CDR3 length: 16 amino acids. Per the germline V gene, CDR1 is SGHKS and CDR2 is YYEKEE (reference sequence). The V and J ends lost 1 base and 1 base respectively, with 11 bases between them. CDR3 DNA: TGTGCCAGCAGCTTGCGAGGGCAGGGGAACACCGGGGAGCTGTTTTTT. This sequence encodes CASSLRGQGNTGELFF.

The genes are TRBV4-2 and TRBJ2-3; 8 bases are shared with TRBD1. This CDR3 region has 14 residues. V lost 2 bases to trimming and J lost 5 bases; unmatched junction nucleotides: 3. From germline, CDR1 is LGHNA and CDR2 YNFKEQ. DNA for the CDR3: TGTGCCAGCAGCCAAAATGACAGGGGAGATACGCAGTATTTT. Translation gives CASSQNDRGDTQYF.

The V call is TRBV11-3, the J call TRBJ1-4; TRBD1 agrees at 8 bases. CDR3 length: 17 residues. Trimming removed 5 bases from V and 3 bases from J; junction bases left unmatched: 11. Per the germline V gene, CDR1 is SGHNT and CDR2 is YENEEA. The CDR3 nucleotides are TGTGCCAGCAGCCCACACCTGGGACAGGATGCTAATGAAAAACTGTTTTTT. Residues: CASSPHLGQDANEKLFF.

This clone has a single count. The chain has TRBV5-5 and TRBJ1-3; 7 bases are a match to TRBD1. From germline, CDR1 is SGHKS and CDR2 YYEKEE (reference sequence). The ends lost 4 bases at V and 3 bases at J; junction bases unmatched: 7. This CDR3 has 15 residues. The CDR3 loop is CASSTIRTGGNTIYF. In DNA, the CDR3 is TGTGCCAGCAGCACGATAAGGACAGGTGGAAACACCATATATTTT.

The chain uses TRBV10-2 and TRBJ1-4, with 9 positions matching TRBD1. The CDR3 is 16 amino acids. J gave up 5 bases and V 8 bases, and 12 bases lay outside the gene matches. Germline CDR1 and CDR2: WSHSY and SAAADI. In DNA, the CDR3 is TGCGCCAGCCGTAGGGGGCCCGGACAGGGGAATGAAAAACTGTTTTTT. Translated, it gives CASRRGPGQGNEKLFF.

The rearrangement joins TRBV5-4 to TRBJ2-7; tentatively, D is TRBD2 (6 bases). CDR3 length: 15 residues. V gave up 0 bases and J gave up 4 bases, with 14 bases separating them. CDR1 and CDR2 from the germline V gene are SGHNT and YYREEE (reference sequence). The CDR3 coding sequence is TGTGCCAGCAGCTTGGATGGGGGAGGAGGTTACGAGCAGTACTTC. Translated: CASSLDGGGGYEQYF.

The chain couples TRBV6-5 to TRBJ1-2; D remains unclear. This CDR3 contains 11 residues. The V end was cut by 6 bases, the J end by 8 bases, with 10 bases between. Looked up from germline, CDR1 is MNHEY and CDR2 is SVGAGI. The chain's CDR3 is CASRGDRGYTF. For the CDR3, the DNA is TGTGCCAGCAGGGGTGATCGAGGCTACACCTTC.

The chain links TRBV30 to TRBJ2-7; TRBD1 aligns across 10 bases. This CDR3 region has 15 residues. V gave up 1 base and J gave up 9 bases; unmatched junction bases: 12. CDR1 is GTSNPN and CDR2 is SVGIG in the germline V gene (reference sequence). The CDR3 loop reads CAWSATTGGVEVQYF. CDR3 nucleotide sequence: TGTGCCTGGAGTGCCACGACAGGGGGCGTAGAAGTGCAGTACTTC.

The rearrangement uses TRBV19 and TRBJ2-2; 7 nucleotides agree with TRBD2. There are 14 residues in the CDR3. Trimming took 8 bases from V and 2 from J; bases not matched to a gene: 5. Looked up from germline, CDR1 is LNHDA and CDR2 is SQIVND (reference sequence). The CDR3 region is CASQRTRNTGELFF. The CDR3 DNA is TGTGCCAGTCAAAGGACTAGAAACACCGGGGAGCTGTTTTTT. Variable domain in full (rest from reference TRBV19 and TRBJ2-2): DGGITQSPKYLFRKEGQNVTLSCEQNLNHDAMYWYRQDPGQGLRLIYYSQIVNDFQKGDIAEGYSVSREKKESFPLTVTSAQKNPTAFYLCASQRTRNTGELFFGEGSRLTVL.

The chain carries TRBV4-1 and TRBJ1-2; D gene ambiguous. The germline gives CDR1 MGHRA, CDR2 YSYEKL. Trimming left V 0 bases short and J 8 bases short, with 16 bases between. The CDR3 spans 15 residues. The CDR3 region has the DNA TGCGCCAGCAGCCAAGATCGGGTGGGCGCCGGGGGCTACACCTTC. It encodes CASSQDRVGAGGYTF.

V gene TRBV2 combines with J gene TRBJ2-6; D is perhaps TRBD2 (7 bases). This CDR3 spans 15 amino acids. The V gene's germline CDR1 is SNHLY and CDR2 FYNNEI. The ends were cut back, 6 bases at V and 4 bases at J, with 13 bases in the middle. CDR3 region: CASSTGGPGANVLTF. CDR3 nucleotides: TGTGCCAGCAGCACCGGGGGGCCCGGGGCCAACGTCCTGACTTTC.

The chain is built from TRBV25-1 and TRBJ1-3; no firm D call. CDR1 and CDR2 from the germline V gene are MGHDK and SYGVNS. The CDR3 contains 12 residues. The V end lost 3 bases, the J end lost 9 bases, and 9 bases lay between the germline ends. This CDR3 reads CASSDLLTTIYF. CDR3 bases: TGTGCCAGCAGTGATTTGCTTACCACCATATATTTT.

This chain connects TRBV10-1 to TRBJ2-7, with 7 bases aligning to TRBD1. The length of the CDR3 is 14 residues. The V and J ends lost 6 bases and 7 bases, in that order; junction bases with no gene match: 12. CDR1 is WNHNN and CDR2 is SYGVQD in the germline V gene (reference sequence). The CDR3 protein is CASSGVTGDREQYF. DNA for the CDR3: TGCGCCAGCAGCGGGGTTACAGGGGATCGGGAGCAGTACTTC.

The genes are TRBV27 and TRBJ2-7; tentatively, D is TRBD2 (6 bases). The CDR3 length is 17 residues. The V and J ends lost 2 bases and 4 bases respectively, with 21 bases between them. The V gene's germline CDR1 is MNHEY and CDR2 SMNVEV (reference sequence). CDR3 nucleotides: TGTGCCAGCAGTTTAGGTCTGGGGAGGAGGACCAATTACGAGCAGTACTTC. Its protein is CASSLGLGRRTNYEQYF.

This chain links TRBV5-4 with TRBJ2-2; TRBD2 matches 8 bases. The CDR3 has 17 residues. Germline V gene data show CDR1 as SGHNT and CDR2 as YYREEE (reference sequence). J lost 4 bases, V lost 5 bases, and 13 bases had no gene match. The CDR3 DNA reads as TGTGCCAGCAGTCGCTCCGTTACCGGGAGGGCCACCGGGGAGCTGTTTTTT. Protein product: CASSRSVTGRATGELFF.

The V gene is TRBV19, the J gene TRBJ2-1; 9 nucleotides agree with TRBD2. Germline CDR1 reads LNHDA; CDR2 reads SQIVND (reference sequence). With 3 bases clipped from V and 4 bases from J, the junction kept 10 bases outside the gene matches. CDR3 length: 17 amino acids. For the CDR3, the DNA is TGTGCCAGTAGTATGAGGGGAGCGGGGGGCGTTTACAATGAGCAGTTCTTC. The encoded protein is CASSMRGAGGVYNEQFF.

The rearrangement joins TRBV7-2 to TRBJ1-3, with D unresolved. Germline CDR1 SGHTA, CDR2 FQGNSA. This CDR3 contains 15 residues. The V and J ends lost 1 base and 0 bases respectively, with 7 bases between them. The CDR3 sequence: CASSLDGSSGNTIYF. Here the CDR3 DNA reads TGTGCCAGCAGCTTAGATGGGAGCTCTGGAAACACCATATATTTT.

This chain uses TRBV5-5 with TRBJ2-1, with D hard to call. Trimming removed 1 base from V and 12 bases from J, with 11 bases in between. The CDR3 spans 12 residues. Germline V gene sequence: CDR1 SGHKS, CDR2 YYEKEE (reference sequence). The CDR3 coding sequence is TGTGCCAGCAGCTTGTATTCCCAGGTGCAGTTCTTC. Its protein product is CASSLYSQVQFF.

The V call is TRBV28, the J call TRBJ1-3; 8 bases are a match to TRBD1. V lost 6 bases, J lost 0 bases, and 4 bases stayed unmatched. CDR3 length: 15 residues. Germline CDR1 is MDHEN and CDR2 is SYDVKM. The CDR3 DNA sequence: TGTGCCAGCAGATCAACAGGGGGCTCTGGAAACACCATATATTTT. Translated, it gives CASRSTGGSGNTIYF. The whole variable domain, filled in from reference TRBV28 and TRBJ1-3, reads DVKVTQSSRYLVKRTGEKVFLECVQDMDHENMFWYRQDPGLGLRLIYFSYDVKMKEKGDIPEGYSVSREKKERFSLILESASTNQTSMYLCASRSTGGSGNTIYFGEGSWLTVV.

J is TRBJ2-7 and V is TRBV10-3, with D perhaps being TRBD1 or TRBD2 (5 bases each). Trimming left V 4 bases short and J 3 bases short, with 13 bases between. Germline loops: CDR1 ENHRY, CDR2 SYGVKD. The CDR3 is made up of 14 amino acids. The CDR3 region has the DNA TGTGCCATCAGTGCCCGGGACGGAAACTACGAGCAGTACTTC. Residues: CAISARDGNYEQYF.